This entry is about one T cell receptor beta chain. This sample was taken from a study of cytomegalovirus exposure and HLA in healthy donors. The germline V gene has CDR1 MNHEY and CDR2 SMNVEV (reference sequence). The V gene lost 8 bases and the J gene lost 11 bases, with 13 bases spanning the gap. This CDR3 region has 11 residues. PCR employed 60 Vbeta and 13 Jbeta primers. The protocol was immunoSEQ multiplex PCR, while the TCRdb copy is restricted to in-frame clones and leaves out a portion. This sample yields more than 60,000 clones, of which around four fifths are seen a single time; about 4.5% belongs to the top ten.

Sequencing was carried out using PBMCs. This chain links TRBV27 with TRBJ1-5, with TRBD1 as a possible D gene (5 bases). This clonotype was obtained from a woman aged 25 to 39 in good health and CMV-seronegative. Written as DNA, the CDR3 is TGTGCCAGCCGCCGGGGGGGGACCCAGCATTTT. Its protein is CASRRGGTQHF.